A single sample is the source of the 2 T cell receptor beta chains below, sequenced in a study of blood T cell repertoires in COVID-19. Sequenced by immunoSEQ multiplex PCR; TCRdb stores in-frame clones only, minus some. The sample includes fewer than 90,000 clones, less than 85% of them seen just once. The sequenced sample consisted of peripheral blood. Every receptor here comes from an elderly woman with acute or convalescent COVID-19.

The chain uses TRBV19 and TRBJ1-1; maybe TRBD1 (6 bases). Germline loops: CDR1 LNHDA, CDR2 SQIVND (reference sequence). The CDR3 sequence is 15 residues long. V lost 1 base, J lost 0 bases, and 9 bases lay in between. Here the CDR3 DNA reads TGTGCCAGTAGTATAGCAGGGGCCCTGAACACTGAAGCTTTCTTT. This encodes CASSIAGALNTEAFF.

In DNA form, the CDR3 reads TGTGCCAGCAGACAGGGCGGCGCAGATACGCAGTATTTT. Protein product: CASRQGGADTQYF. The V gene is TRBV7-3, the J gene TRBJ2-3, with a tentative D call TRBD1 (6 bases). The CDR3 has 13 amino acids. Trimming pared 6 bases from V and 4 bases from J, leaving 11 bases between. Germline V gene lookup returns CDR1 SGHTA and CDR2 FQGTGA.